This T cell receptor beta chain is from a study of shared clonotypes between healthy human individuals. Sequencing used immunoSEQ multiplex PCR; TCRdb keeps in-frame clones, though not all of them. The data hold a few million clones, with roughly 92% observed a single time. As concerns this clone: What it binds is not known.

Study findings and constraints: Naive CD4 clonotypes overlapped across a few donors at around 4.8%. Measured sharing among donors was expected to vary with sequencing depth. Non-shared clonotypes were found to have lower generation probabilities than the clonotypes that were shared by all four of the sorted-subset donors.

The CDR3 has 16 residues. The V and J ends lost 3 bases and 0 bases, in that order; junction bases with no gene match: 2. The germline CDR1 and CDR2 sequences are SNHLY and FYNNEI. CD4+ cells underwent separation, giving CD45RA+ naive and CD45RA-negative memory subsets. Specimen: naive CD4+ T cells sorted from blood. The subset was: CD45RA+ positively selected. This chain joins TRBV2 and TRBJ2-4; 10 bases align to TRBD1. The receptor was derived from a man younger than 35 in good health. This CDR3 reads CASSEGDRGAKNIQYF. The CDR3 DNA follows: TGTGCCAGCAGTGAGGGGGACAGGGGAGCCAAAAACATTCAGTACTTC. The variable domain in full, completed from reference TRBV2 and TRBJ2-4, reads EPEVTQTPSHQVTQMGQEVILRCVPISNHLYFYWYRQILGQKVEFLVSFYNNEISEKSEIFDDQFSVERPDGSNFTLKIRSTKLEDSAMYFCASSEGDRGAKNIQYFGAGTRLSVL.